This T cell receptor beta chain was documented in a study of CD8 T cells in ankylosing spondylitis. Whole-study results and caveats: What appeared characteristic of ankylosing spondylitis blood was a TCR beta motif of under 10 highly homologous variants. It was reported that disease-linked clones were significantly enriched in matched ankylosing spondylitis synovial fluid. Earlier work had already found some motif variants in reactive arthritis synovial fluid and blood.

This clonotype was detected only a few times. Its antigen is not identified. Library preparation for TCR beta used quantitative 5'-RACE with molecular barcodes. TCRdb ran MiXCR on the 5' RACE reads and lists one entry per CDR3 protein. Of 200,000 to 250,000 distinct CDR3 sequences listed, roughly 25% are singletons. V shed 5 bases and J 2 bases; nucleotides not matched to a gene: 2. The CDR3 contains 13 residues. Germline assignment: CDR1 SGHVS and CDR2 FQNEAQ. The V call is TRBV7-8, the J call TRBJ2-5; 7 bases are a match to TRBD1. Source material: blood, either unsorted or a sorted T cell fraction (not recorded which). This TCR was sampled from a male donor with ankylosing spondylitis or in good health (not recorded which). The CDR3 region is CASSMDRQETQYF. The CDR3 DNA is TGTGCCAGCAGCATGGACAGGCAAGAGACCCAGTACTTC.